A single sample gave rise to the 18 T cell receptor beta chains below, sequenced in a study of shared T cell receptors in the human thymus. TCRdb keeps only in-frame clones here, not all; method: immunoSEQ multiplex PCR. There are 700,000 to 750,000 clones in the sample; 80% to 90% occur only once, and under 0.012% lies in the top ten. The sample was also linked to a second study, of human thymus T cells.

Input material: thymocytes. The receptors shown here come from a girl under three years old with a congenital heart defect.

V usage is TRBV10-2 and J usage is TRBJ2-7; TRBD1 matches 7 bases. With V trimmed by 10 bases and J by 3 bases, 3 bases remained unmatched. CDR1 and CDR2 from the germline V gene are WSHSY and SAAADI. The CDR3 runs to 11 residues. The CDR3 is CATTGIYEQYF. CDR3 nucleotide sequence: TGCGCCACGACAGGGATCTACGAGCAGTACTTC.

This clone was recorded only once. The V gene is TRBV15, the J gene TRBJ2-7; D might be TRBD1 (5 bases). Germline V lookup: CDR1 LNHNV, CDR2 YYDKDF (reference sequence). The V and J ends lost 1 base and 3 bases respectively, with 19 bases between them. The CDR3 spans 17 residues. DNA of the CDR3: TGTGCCACCAGCAGAGGCGCTCAGGGTAAGGTAGGCTACGAGCAGTACTTC. The encoded protein is CATSRGAQGKVGYEQYF.

The J gene is TRBJ2-1, the V gene TRBV7-9; 15 bases agree with TRBD2. The length of the CDR3 is 19 residues. Germline CDR1 and CDR2: SEHNR and FQNEAQ (reference sequence). V shed 5 bases, J shed 0 bases, and the junction held 8 bases outside the gene matches. As DNA, the CDR3 is TGTGCCAGCAGCCTGGGACTAGCGGGGGGCCTGAGCTCCTACAATGAGCAGTTCTTC. Encoded protein: CASSLGLAGGLSSYNEQFF. The whole variable domain, remainder taken from reference TRBV7-9 and TRBJ2-1, is DTGVSQNPRHKITKRGQNVTFRCDPISEHNRLYWYRQTLGQGPEFLTYFQNEAQLEKSRLLSDRFSAERPKGSFSTLEIQRTEQGDSAMYLCASSLGLAGGLSSYNEQFFGPGTRLTVL.

The V gene is TRBV14, the J gene TRBJ2-7; TRBD2 might be the D (6 bases). The CDR3 runs 19 residues. V lost 0 bases to trimming and J lost 3 bases, with 24 bases between them. Per germline, CDR1 SGHDN and CDR2 FVKESK. For the CDR3, the DNA is TGTGCCAGCAGCCAAGATCCAGGCCCGACGTTTATGGAGGGCTACGAGCAGTACTTC. Protein sequence: CASSQDPGPTFMEGYEQYF.

The chain links TRBV9 to TRBJ1-2; D is unresolved. The CDR3 is 15 residues long. The V end lost 0 bases, the J end lost 0 bases, and 9 bases lay between the germline ends. CDR1 is SGDLS and CDR2 is YYNGEE in the germline V gene. CDR3 DNA: TGTGCCAGCAGCGTAGTCGACACCGCTAACTATGGCTACACCTTC. The encoded protein is CASSVVDTANYGYTF.

This chain uses TRBV11-2 with TRBJ1-6; 10 bases match TRBD1. Trimming removed 5 bases from V and 9 bases from J; junction bases left unmatched: 7. CDR1 and CDR2 from the germline V gene are SGHAT and FQNNGV. This CDR3 has 15 amino acids. The chain's CDR3 is CASSPSRTGGSPLHF. CDR3 nucleotide sequence: TGTGCCAGCAGCCCGAGTAGGACAGGGGGTTCACCCCTCCACTTT.

The chain links TRBV18 to TRBJ1-2; D remains unclear. The germline CDR1 and CDR2 sequences are KGHSH and LQKENI. The CDR3 is made up of 17 amino acids. V was trimmed by 4 bases and J by 5 bases, leaving 23 bases between them. The CDR3 here is CASSRLGSTADLYGYTF. Written as DNA, the CDR3 is TGTGCCAGCTCACGTCTTGGTTCAACGGCAGACTTATATGGCTACACCTTC.

J is TRBJ2-1 and V is TRBV27; 7 bases are shared with TRBD2. V shed 2 bases, J shed 8 bases, and the junction held 6 bases outside the gene matches. The CDR3 contains 14 residues. In germline, CDR1 is MNHEY, CDR2 SMNVEV (reference sequence). For the CDR3, the DNA is TGTGCCAGCAGTTTAGGGGGGGTAAGATATGAGCAGTTCTTC. It codes for CASSLGGVRYEQFF.

This chain joins TRBV10-3 and TRBJ2-3, with D tentatively TRBD2 (6 bases). The germline gives CDR1 ENHRY, CDR2 SYGVKD. Trimming left V 8 bases short and J 2 bases short, with 14 bases between. The CDR3 sequence is 14 residues long. The CDR3 nucleotides are TGTGCCATCGGGGGGTGGGGGACCACAGATACGCAGTATTTT. It translates to CAIGGWGTTDTQYF.

The chain combines TRBV6-1 with TRBJ1-2, with 12 positions matching TRBD1. Trimming cost V 1 base and J 12 bases; bases outside gene matches: 12. This CDR3 region has 16 residues. CDR1 and CDR2 from the germline V gene are MNHNS and SASEGT. CDR3 protein: CASSEVMGTGGEVDTF. The CDR3 DNA follows: TGTGCCAGCAGTGAAGTGATGGGGACAGGGGGCGAAGTCGACACCTTC.

This sequence joins TRBV28 and TRBJ1-5; D gene unclear. The CDR3 extends over 17 amino acids. V was trimmed by 7 bases and J by 0 bases, leaving 19 bases between them. CDR1 and CDR2 from the germline V gene are MDHEN and SYDVKM. CDR3 sequence: CASTPITSEDSNQPQHF. The CDR3 coding sequence is TGTGCCAGCACCCCGATTACTTCAGAGGATAGCAATCAGCCCCAGCATTTT.

This sequence joins TRBV7-9 and TRBJ2-2; TRBD2 matches at 11 bases. This CDR3 contains 16 residues. Germline V gene data show CDR1 as SEHNR and CDR2 as FQNEAQ (reference sequence). Germline trimming cut 4 bases from V and 8 bases from J; bases unmatched to any gene: 9. The CDR3, as DNA: TGTGCCAGCAGCTCCCCTAGCGGGGGGCCCCGGGGGGAGCTGTTTTTT. This codes for CASSSPSGGPRGELFF.

The chain is built from TRBV12-5 and TRBJ2-1; TRBD1 matches 10 bases. The CDR3 sequence is 15 residues long. J gave up 4 bases and V 4 bases, and 4 bases lay outside the gene matches. Germline V lookup: CDR1 LGHNT, CDR2 FRNRAP. This CDR3 is CASGWDRGFYNEQFF. DNA of the CDR3: TGTGCTAGTGGTTGGGACAGGGGATTTTACAATGAGCAGTTCTTC.

The chain has TRBV9 and TRBJ1-1, with TRBD1 matching 9 bases. The CDR3 is made up of 22 amino acids. Germline values: CDR1 SGDLS, CDR2 YYNGEE. After removal of 0 bases from V and 2 bases from J, the junction contained 23 bases not matched to a gene. The CDR3 spells CASSVETPTPNEGQGFNTEAFF. The CDR3 bases are TGTGCCAGCAGCGTAGAGACCCCCACCCCAAATGAGGGACAGGGTTTTAACACTGAAGCTTTCTTT.

This chain connects TRBV29-1 to TRBJ1-5; TRBD1 agrees at 7 bases. Germline values: CDR1 SQVTM, CDR2 ANQGSEA. This CDR3 spans 15 amino acids. The V gene end was trimmed by 0 bases and the J gene end by 4 bases; junction bases not matched to a gene: 6. This CDR3 is CSVEEGPGGNQPQHF. CDR3 coding DNA: TGCAGCGTTGAAGAAGGGCCAGGGGGAAATCAGCCCCAGCATTTT.

The chain joins TRBV28 to TRBJ2-3, with D possibly matching TRBD2 (6 bases). CDR1 MDHEN and CDR2 SYDVKM come from the germline V gene. There are 13 residues in the CDR3. Trimming pared 5 bases from V and 1 base from J, leaving 7 bases between. CDR3 residues: CASSPGGTDTQYF. CDR3 sequence (DNA): TGTGCCAGCAGTCCGGGGGGCACAGATACGCAGTATTTT.

The CDR3 here is CAISGRRQGHRFAEAFF. In DNA form, the CDR3 reads TGTGCCATCAGTGGCCGACGTCAGGGGCACCGGTTCGCTGAAGCTTTCTTT. This chain uses TRBV10-3 with TRBJ1-1, with D possibly matching TRBD1 (6 bases). Looked up from germline, CDR1 is ENHRY and CDR2 is SYGVKD. There are 17 residues in the CDR3. Trimming removed 4 bases from V and 6 bases from J, with 24 bases in between.

The chain joins TRBV7-9 to TRBJ2-5; 12 positions agree with TRBD2. Trimming took 5 bases from V and 2 from J; bases not matched to a gene: 9. This CDR3 region has 17 residues. Looked up from germline, CDR1 is SEHNR and CDR2 is FQNEAQ (reference sequence). The CDR3 reads CASSGLLAGGQQETQYF. The CDR3 DNA reads TGTGCCAGCAGCGGATTACTAGCGGGGGGCCAGCAAGAGACCCAGTACTTC.